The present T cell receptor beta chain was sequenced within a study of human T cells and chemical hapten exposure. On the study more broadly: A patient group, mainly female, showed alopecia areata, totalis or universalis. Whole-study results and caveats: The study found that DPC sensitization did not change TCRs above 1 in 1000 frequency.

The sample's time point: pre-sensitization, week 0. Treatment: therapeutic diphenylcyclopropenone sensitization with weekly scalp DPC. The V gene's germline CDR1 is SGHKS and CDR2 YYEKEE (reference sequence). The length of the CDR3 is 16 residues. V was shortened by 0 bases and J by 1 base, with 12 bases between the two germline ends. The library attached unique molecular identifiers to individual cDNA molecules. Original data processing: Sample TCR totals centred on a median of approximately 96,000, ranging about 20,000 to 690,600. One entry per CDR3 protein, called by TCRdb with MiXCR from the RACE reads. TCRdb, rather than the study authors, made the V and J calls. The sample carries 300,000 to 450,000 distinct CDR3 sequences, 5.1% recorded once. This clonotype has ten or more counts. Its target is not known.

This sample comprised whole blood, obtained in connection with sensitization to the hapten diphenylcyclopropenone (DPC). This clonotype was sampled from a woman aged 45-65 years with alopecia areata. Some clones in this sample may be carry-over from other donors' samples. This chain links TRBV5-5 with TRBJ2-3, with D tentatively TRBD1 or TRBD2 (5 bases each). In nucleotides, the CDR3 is TGTGCCAGCAGCTTGGGGCAGGGACGGGGCACAGATACGCAGTATTTT. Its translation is CASSLGQGRGTDTQYF. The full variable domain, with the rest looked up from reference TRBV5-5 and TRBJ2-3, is DAGVTQSPTHLIKTRGQQVTLRCSPISGHKSVSWYQQVLGQGPQFIFQYYEKEERGRGNFPDRFSARQFPNYSSELNVNALLLGDSALYLCASSLGQGRGTDTQYFGPGTRLTVL.